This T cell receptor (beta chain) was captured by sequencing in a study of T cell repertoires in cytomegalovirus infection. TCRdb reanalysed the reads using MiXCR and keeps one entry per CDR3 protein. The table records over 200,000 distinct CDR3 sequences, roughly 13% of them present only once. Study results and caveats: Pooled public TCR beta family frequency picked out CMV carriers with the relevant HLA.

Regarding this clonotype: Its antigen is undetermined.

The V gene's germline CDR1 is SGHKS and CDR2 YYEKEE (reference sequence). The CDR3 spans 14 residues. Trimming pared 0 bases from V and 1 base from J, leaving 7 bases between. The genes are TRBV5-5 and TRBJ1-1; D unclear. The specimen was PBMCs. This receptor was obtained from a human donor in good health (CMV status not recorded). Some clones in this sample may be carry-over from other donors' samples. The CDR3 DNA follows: TGTGCCAGCAGCTTGGTGGGGAAGAACACTGAAGCTTTCTTT. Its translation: CASSLVGKNTEAFF.